Presented here are 9 T cell receptor beta chains from one specimen sequenced in a study of molecular identifiers for immune sequencing clone quantification. TCRdb ran MiXCR on the PCR reads and lists one entry per CDR3 protein. The sample contains some 580,000 distinct CDR3 sequences, about 25% of which appear only once. Sequenced: naive CD8+ T cells from blood, with Jurkat cell RNA spiked in. Subset noted: FACS-sorted CD8+CD4-CCR7+CD45RA+ naive T cells. Receptor source: a human donor in good health. Some libraries in this study had Jurkat cell RNA spiked in.

Of note for this clonotype: A single base separates this from a much larger clone, so it may be a read error. The V and J genes are TRBV27 and TRBJ1-5, with D maybe TRBD1 (5 bases). This CDR3 comprises 13 residues. Germline CDR1 and CDR2: MNHEY and SMNVEV (reference sequence). The CDR3 DNA is TGTGCCAGCAGTTTACGGGGGAGTCAGCCCCGGCATTTT. It specifies CASSLRGSQPRHF.

In the case of this clonotype: A much larger clone sits a single nucleotide away, making a read error possible. The chain has TRBV6-1 and TRBJ1-2; D is uncertain. The CDR3 contains 15 residues. The germline V gene encodes CDR1 MNHNS and CDR2 SASEGT. CDR3 amino acids: CASSEFTAYNYGYPF. DNA for the CDR3: TGTGCCAGCAGTGAATTTACAGCTTATAACTATGGCTACCCCTTC.

At least ten counts were recorded for this clonotype. The chain is built from TRBV6-2 or TRBV6-3 and TRBJ1-1, with D unresolved. Germline assignment: CDR1 MNHEY and CDR2 SVGEGT. Deletions cut 6 bases from V and 2 bases from J, with 7 bases between. CDR3 size: 12 residues. Here the CDR3 reads CASRVSNTEAFF. In DNA, the CDR3 is TGTGCCAGCAGGGTCAGTAACACTGAAGCTTTCTTT.

This clonotype was detected ten times or more. J is TRBJ1-1 and V is TRBV28; the D gene is possibly TRBD1 (6 bases). V shed 7 bases and J shed 3 bases, with 6 bases lying between them. The germline V gene encodes CDR1 MDHEN and CDR2 SYDVKM. The CDR3 consists of 11 residues. The CDR3 loop reads CASTGDTEAFF. DNA for the CDR3: TGTGCCAGCACAGGGGACACTGAAGCTTTCTTT.

V usage is TRBV27 and J usage is TRBJ2-7, with no clear D. Trimming took 8 bases from V and 1 from J, leaving 9 bases between them. The CDR3 runs to 12 residues. Germline values: CDR1 MNHEY, CDR2 SMNVEV (reference sequence). Written as DNA, the CDR3 is TGTGCCAGCGGGCACAGTTCCTACGAGCAGTACTTC. This gives the protein CASGHSSYEQYF.

To note about this clonotype: Since a much larger clone is just one base distant, this may be a read error. V gene TRBV6-6 combines with J gene TRBJ2-5; D is unresolved. This CDR3 has 14 residues. Germline V lookup: CDR1 MNHNY, CDR2 SVGAGI (reference sequence). As DNA, the CDR3 is TGTGCCAGCAGCCCCTCTGGGCGAAAAGAGGCCCAGTACTTC. This translates into CASSPSGRKEAQYF.

This clonotype showed up just a few times. This sequence joins TRBV9 and TRBJ2-2; a possible D gene is TRBD2 (7 bases). CDR3 size: 15 residues. In germline, CDR1 is SGDLS, CDR2 YYNGEE. Trimming removed 3 bases from V and 4 bases from J, with 13 bases in between. This CDR3 is CASSARGGLTGELFF. DNA for the CDR3: TGTGCCAGCAGCGCTAGGGGGGGGCTCACCGGGGAGCTGTTTTTT.

This clonotype was seen ten or more times. The chain uses TRBV19 and TRBJ2-7, with D possibly called TRBD1 or TRBD2 (5 bases each). In germline, CDR1 is LNHDA, CDR2 SQIVND (reference sequence). The CDR3 covers 13 residues. V was cut by 3 bases and J by 7 bases, with 13 bases left in between. The chain's CDR3 is CASSILSEGEQYF. CDR3 bases: TGTGCCAGTAGTATTCTGTCCGAGGGGGAGCAGTACTTC.

At least ten counts were recorded for this clonotype. The chain is built from TRBV9 and TRBJ1-5; no definite D call. From germline, CDR1 is SGDLS and CDR2 YYNGEE. The CDR3 is 15 residues long. Deletions cut 0 bases from V and 0 bases from J, with 7 bases between. The CDR3 DNA sequence: TGTGCCAGCAGCGTAGAACTGGTTAGCAATCAGCCCCAGCATTTT. Translation gives CASSVELVSNQPQHF.